Presented here are 22 T cell receptor beta chains from one specimen sequenced in a study of T cell responses to AZD1222 COVID-19 vaccine. Clones were sequenced by immunoSEQ multiplex PCR, and TCRdb holds only the in-frame ones, with some missing. The sample includes around 99,000 clones, about nine tenths seen only once; the top ten take 5.2%. The sample was peripheral blood, taken on day 0 of AZD1222 vaccination. The receptor source for this set is an adult in good health.

V and J are TRBV27 and TRBJ1-2; maybe TRBD1 (5 bases). CDR3 length: 15 residues. Looked up from germline, CDR1 is MNHEY and CDR2 is SMNVEV (reference sequence). V gave up 5 bases and J gave up 4 bases, with 17 bases separating them. CDR3 DNA: TGTGCCAGCAGTGAAATTACAGGCCAAGGCTATGGCTACACCTTC. It is translated as CASSEITGQGYGYTF.

This clone was observed a handful of times. V usage is TRBV19 and J usage is TRBJ2-4, with 7 bases matching TRBD1. The junction had 9 bases not matched to a gene; V was cut back by 6 bases and J by 1 base. The germline gives CDR1 LNHDA, CDR2 SQIVND (reference sequence). The CDR3 totals 16 residues. The CDR3: CASRPYLTGAKNIQYF. The DNA for the CDR3 is TGTGCCAGTAGACCTTACCTGACAGGGGCCAAAAACATTCAGTACTTC.

The chain joins TRBV10-3 to TRBJ1-5; weak D call: TRBD1 (6 bases). This CDR3 contains 15 residues. V was clipped by 0 bases and J by 7 bases, with 13 bases between them. CDR1 and CDR2 (germline): ENHRY, SYGVKD. The CDR3 nucleotides read TGTGCCATCAGTGAGTCGTGGGGGGGGGCACAGCCCCAGCATTTT. It encodes CAISESWGGAQPQHF.

This chain uses TRBV5-1 with TRBJ1-1; TRBD1 is a possible D gene (6 bases). CDR3 length: 14 amino acids. From germline, CDR1 is SGHRS and CDR2 YFSETQ. V lost 4 bases, J lost 1 base, and 11 bases lay in between. The CDR3 sequence: CASSPGVSNTEAFF. The DNA for the CDR3 is TGCGCCAGCAGCCCAGGGGTGTCGAACACTGAAGCTTTCTTT. The whole variable domain, filled in from reference TRBV5-1 and TRBJ1-1, reads KAGVTQTPRYLIKTRGQQVTLSCSPISGHRSVSWYQQTPGQGLQFLFEYFSETQRNKGNFPGRFSGRQFSNSRSEMNVSTLELGDSALYLCASSPGVSNTEAFFGQGTRLTVV.

Concerning this clone: Other DNA sequences in the sample encode the same CDR3. The rearrangement joins TRBV19 to TRBJ2-3; the match to TRBD2 covers 8 bases. CDR3 length: 16 amino acids. The J segment lost 4 bases and the V segment lost 6 bases, leaving 12 bases of the junction unmatched. Germline assignment: CDR1 LNHDA and CDR2 SQIVND (reference sequence). The CDR3 region is CASRAGTGGPADTQYF. The CDR3 coding sequence is TGTGCCAGTAGGGCCGGGACGGGGGGGCCGGCAGATACGCAGTATTTT.

The chain has TRBV30 and TRBJ1-5; possibly TRBD1 for D (6 bases). The V end lost 2 bases, the J end lost 6 bases, and 14 bases lay between the germline ends. This CDR3 comprises 14 residues. Germline values: CDR1 GTSNPN, CDR2 SVGIG (reference sequence). The CDR3 sequence: CAWSPTGLAQPQHF. In DNA, the CDR3 is TGTGCCTGGAGTCCAACAGGGTTGGCTCAGCCCCAGCATTTT.

The chain couples TRBV27 to TRBJ2-7; either TRBD1 or TRBD2 may supply D (5 bases each). Between the trimmed V and J ends, which lost 5 bases and 0 bases, there was a span of 14 bases. Germline V gene lookup returns CDR1 MNHEY and CDR2 SMNVEV (reference sequence). The CDR3 covers 15 residues. The CDR3 region has the DNA TGTGCCAGCAGTCCGCCGGGACGTCTCTCCTACGAGCAGTACTTC. Its translation: CASSPPGRLSYEQYF.

This clone was found once. J is TRBJ1-4 and V is TRBV7-2; possible D gene TRBD1, 5 bases. Per germline, CDR1 SGHTA and CDR2 FQGNSA. The CDR3 has 16 residues. V was clipped by 6 bases and J by 2 bases, with 16 bases between them. In DNA, the CDR3 is TGTGCCAGCAGTCTAGCCCCTGGGGGGACTAATGAAAAACTGTTTTTT. Its translation: CASSLAPGGTNEKLFF.

Here the CDR3 reads CASSGGARDEKLFF. The CDR3 DNA sequence: TGTGCCAGCAGCGGCGGGGCGAGAGATGAAAAACTGTTTTTT. V gene TRBV5-5 combines with J gene TRBJ1-4; possible D gene TRBD1, 5 bases. The ends were cut back, 4 bases at V and 6 bases at J, with 13 bases in the middle. Germline V CDR1 and CDR2: SGHKS, YYEKEE (reference sequence). The CDR3 is 14 amino acids.

The rearrangement uses TRBV6-1 and TRBJ2-1, with 9 nucleotides matching TRBD1. With V trimmed by 2 bases and J by 7 bases, 6 bases remained unmatched. Germline loops: CDR1 MNHNS, CDR2 SASEGT. This CDR3 is built from 15 residues. The CDR3 here is CASSEPGQGVNEQFF. CDR3 coding DNA: TGTGCCAGCAGTGAACCGGGACAGGGAGTGAATGAGCAGTTCTTC.

The chain carries TRBV28 and TRBJ1-2; D is perhaps TRBD1 (5 bases). Germline values: CDR1 MDHEN, CDR2 SYDVKM. The CDR3 covers 13 residues. V was shortened by 3 bases and J by 5 bases, with 10 bases between the two germline ends. The chain's CDR3 is CASSFSDRYGYTF. DNA for the CDR3: TGTGCCAGCAGTTTCTCAGACAGATATGGCTACACCTTC.

Comments on this clone: The junction departs from germline at one end; a sequencing error may be responsible. The chain links TRBV7-2 to TRBJ2-4; TRBD2 matches 14 bases. The CDR3 consists of 14 residues. Germline-derived CDR1 and CDR2 are SGHTA and FQGNSA. The CDR3 DNA sequence: TGTGCCAGCAGCTCGGAAACGACTAGCGGGAGGGTCAACTTC. Translating gives CASSSETTSGRVNF.

The chain is built from TRBV30 and TRBJ1-1, with D possibly being TRBD1 (6 bases). Germline lookup yields CDR1 GTSNPN and CDR2 SVGIG (reference sequence). The CDR3 is 12 amino acids. V gave up 2 bases and J gave up 6 bases, with 10 bases separating them. CDR3 DNA sequence: TGTGCCTGGAGTCGAGGGGGTCCTGAAGCTTTCTTT. Amino acid sequence: CAWSRGGPEAFF.

V gene TRBV11-2 combines with J gene TRBJ2-1, with 11 positions matching TRBD2. The CDR3 is 15 amino acids. Trimming removed 5 bases from V and 5 bases from J; junction bases left unmatched: 5. CDR1 SGHAT and CDR2 FQNNGV come from the germline V gene. This chain's CDR3 is CASSKGTSGNNEQFF. The CDR3 DNA follows: TGTGCCAGCAGCAAAGGGACTAGCGGAAACAATGAGCAGTTCTTC. Combining the CDR3 with reference TRBV11-2 and TRBJ2-1 gives the whole variable domain EAGVAQSPRYKIIEKRQSVAFWCNPISGHATLYWYQQILGQGPKLLIQFQNNGVVDDSQLPKDRFSAERLKGVDSTLKIQPAKLEDSAVYLCASSKGTSGNNEQFFGPGTRLTVL.

The chain has TRBV5-5 and TRBJ2-3; D possibly matches TRBD1 or TRBD2 (6 bases each). The CDR3 runs 13 residues. V dropped 7 bases and J dropped 2 bases, with 11 bases sitting between them. CDR1 is SGHKS and CDR2 is YYEKEE in the germline V gene (reference sequence). This chain's CDR3 is CASAGQITDTQYF. Written as DNA, the CDR3 is TGTGCCAGCGCGGGACAAATCACAGATACGCAGTATTTT.

As concerns this clone: At one end the junction does not follow the germline gene, possibly because of a read error. The J gene is TRBJ1-2, the V gene TRBV2; a weak D match, TRBD1 (6 bases). There are 13 residues in the CDR3. Germline V gene lookup returns CDR1 SNHLY and CDR2 FYNNEI. The CDR3 bases are TGTGCCAGCAGCGAAGAGGACCCAAAGGGGGGCACCTTC. Its protein is CASSEEDPKGGTF.

The chain has TRBV11-3 and TRBJ2-2; the D is unclear. The germline CDR1 and CDR2 sequences are SGHNT and YENEEA. The V end was cut by 0 bases, the J end by 2 bases, with 4 bases between. There are 14 residues in the CDR3. The CDR3 DNA follows: TGTGCCAGCAGCTTAGACGGAAACACCGGGGAGCTGTTTTTT. It encodes CASSLDGNTGELFF.

The CDR3 sequence: CASSQLERAAFF. CDR3 nucleotides: TGTGCCAGCAGCCAACTAGAACGGGCGGCTTTCTTT. The chain joins TRBV16 to TRBJ1-1; D not resolved. Trimming cost V 2 bases and J 11 bases, with 12 bases left between them. This CDR3 contains 12 residues. Germline values: CDR1 KGHSY, CDR2 FQNENV.

This clone has only a few counts. The rearrangement joins TRBV7-9 to TRBJ1-3; tentative D call: TRBD1 (5 bases). Germline V gene lookup returns CDR1 SEHNR and CDR2 FQNEAQ (reference sequence). V lost 5 bases, J lost 0 bases, and 17 bases lay in between. This CDR3 has 17 amino acids. The CDR3 DNA follows: TGTGCCAGCAGCCCCCCCCAGGGCAGGTACTCTGGAAACACCATATATTTT. It translates to CASSPPQGRYSGNTIYF.

The chain couples TRBV27 to TRBJ2-1; the match to TRBD2 covers 7 bases. CDR1 MNHEY and CDR2 SMNVEV come from the germline V gene (reference sequence). V was clipped by 1 base and J by 5 bases; unmatched bases: 5. The CDR3 totals 15 residues. CDR3 residues: CASSLFSGGNNEQFF. As DNA, the CDR3 is TGTGCCAGCAGTTTATTTTCGGGAGGAAACAATGAGCAGTTCTTC.

This chain links TRBV5-1 with TRBJ1-1; the match to TRBD1 covers 10 bases. The germline V gene encodes CDR1 SGHRS and CDR2 YFSETQ. The CDR3 totals 15 residues. J was trimmed by 0 bases and V by 3 bases; bases with no gene match: 2. The CDR3 loop is CASSSGQGLNTEAFF. The CDR3, as DNA: TGCGCCAGCAGCTCGGGACAGGGGTTGAACACTGAAGCTTTCTTT.

The chain links TRBV19 to TRBJ1-4, with no clear D. V gave up 3 bases and J gave up 3 bases, with 11 bases separating them. Germline V gene lookup returns CDR1 LNHDA and CDR2 SQIVND (reference sequence). The CDR3 contains 15 residues. CDR3 sequence (DNA): TGTGCCAGTAGTATCGGAGCGGGAGCTAATGAAAAACTGTTTTTT. Its translation: CASSIGAGANEKLFF. Filled out from reference TRBV19 and TRBJ1-4, the complete variable domain reads DGGITQSPKYLFRKEGQNVTLSCEQNLNHDAMYWYRQDPGQGLRLIYYSQIVNDFQKGDIAEGYSVSREKKESFPLTVTSAQKNPTAFYLCASSIGAGANEKLFFGSGTQLSVL.